The 10 T cell receptor beta chains given below trace back to one sample, sequenced in a study of blood T cell repertoires in COVID-19. Profiling relied on immunoSEQ multiplex PCR, and the TCRdb table lists in-frame clones only, not all of them. The sample lists approximately 120,000 clones, roughly 74% occurring once. The sequencing input was peripheral blood. These receptors all stem from a man older than 75 with COVID-19, enrolled during active disease.

CDR3 DNA: TGTGCCAGCAGCCTCCAGGGAACTAATGAAAAACTGTTTTTT. Amino acids: CASSLQGTNEKLFF. The V gene is TRBV7-2, the J gene TRBJ1-4, with D possibly TRBD1 on 5 matching bases. The length of the CDR3 is 14 residues. Trimming stripped 5 bases from V and 1 base from J, with 8 bases between. Per the germline V gene, CDR1 is SGHTA and CDR2 is FQGNSA.

The chain joins TRBV21-1 to TRBJ2-4; TRBD2, the table's D call, was not compared with the DNA. TRBV21-1 represents a pseudogene. The CDR3 loop spans 14 amino acids. In DNA, the CDR3 is TGTGCCAGCAGCAAGGGTAGCTGGGAAAACATTCAGTACTTC. Protein product: CASSKGSWENIQYF.

V is TRBV2 and J is TRBJ1-1; 7 positions match TRBD1. V trimming: 6 bases; J trimming: 1 base; junction bases outside the gene matches: 2. The germline CDR1 and CDR2 sequences are SNHLY and FYNNEI. This CDR3 comprises 13 residues. The CDR3, as DNA: TGTGCCAGCAGCCGACAGGGGAACACTGAAGCTTTCTTT. Translation: CASSRQGNTEAFF.

V and J are TRBV10-3 and TRBJ1-6, with a possible D match to TRBD1 (5 bases). The CDR3 runs to 14 residues. V was clipped by 0 bases and J by 9 bases, with 9 bases between them. The germline gives CDR1 ENHRY, CDR2 SYGVKD. CDR3: CAISESQGLSPLHF. In DNA, the CDR3 is TGTGCCATCAGTGAGTCGCAGGGACTTTCACCCCTCCACTTT.

The chain employs TRBV7-9 and TRBJ1-1, with D tentatively TRBD1 (6 bases). The CDR3 spans 14 residues. V gave up 5 bases and J gave up 4 bases, with 14 bases separating them. The germline V gene encodes CDR1 SEHNR and CDR2 FQNEAQ (reference sequence). CDR3 in DNA: TGTGCCAGCAGCCAATACAGGGAGGGCACTGAAGCTTTCTTT. It codes for CASSQYREGTEAFF.

CDR3 protein: CASSLGIGRNYGYTF. DNA for the CDR3: TGTGCCAGCAGCTTGGGGATAGGGAGAAACTATGGCTACACCTTC. This chain uses TRBV5-4 with TRBJ1-2; D is ambiguous. This CDR3 has 15 amino acids. In germline, CDR1 is SGHNT, CDR2 YYREEE (reference sequence). The germline V and J ends were trimmed by 0 bases and 2 bases, with 11 bases remaining between them.

The V and J genes are TRBV18 and TRBJ2-5, with 7 nucleotides matching TRBD1. CDR1 is KGHSH and CDR2 is LQKENI in the germline V gene. This CDR3 has 14 amino acids. Germline trimming cut 5 bases from V and 2 bases from J; bases unmatched to any gene: 5. The DNA for the CDR3 is TGTGCCAGCTCAACCGGGACAGCACAAGAGACCCAGTACTTC. Protein sequence: CASSTGTAQETQYF. Drawing the rest from reference TRBV18 and TRBJ2-5, the complete variable domain is NAGVMQNPRHLVRRRGQEARLRCSPMKGHSHVYWYRQLPEEGLKFMVYLQKENIIDESGMPKERFSAEFPKEGPSILRIQQVVRGDSAAYFCASSTGTAQETQYFGPGTRLLVL.

This clone was counted a few times. CDR3 sequence (DNA): TGCGCCAGCAGAAGGGGACAGGGCTACGAGCAGTACTTC. It is translated as CASRRGQGYEQYF. The V gene is TRBV5-1, the J gene TRBJ2-7, with TRBD1 identical over 9 bases. The trim removed 5 bases at V and 3 bases at J, leaving 3 bases unmatched. This CDR3 comprises 13 residues. Germline V lookup: CDR1 SGHRS, CDR2 YFSETQ. Together with reference TRBV5-1 and TRBJ2-7, the CDR3 gives the full variable domain: KAGVTQTPRYLIKTRGQQVTLSCSPISGHRSVSWYQQTPGQGLQFLFEYFSETQRNKGNFPGRFSGRQFSNSRSEMNVSTLELGDSALYLCASRRGQGYEQYFGPGTRLTVT.

CDR3 DNA: TGCGCCAGCAGCTTGACAGGGAGTGAAGCTTTCTTT. Translation: CASSLTGSEAFF. The chain links TRBV5-1 to TRBJ1-1; possible D gene TRBD1, 6 bases. V lost 1 base, J lost 7 bases, and 8 bases lay in between. The CDR3 runs to 12 residues. CDR1 is SGHRS, CDR2 YFSETQ, per germline. Based on the CDR3 plus reference TRBV5-1 and TRBJ1-1, the full variable domain is KAGVTQTPRYLIKTRGQQVTLSCSPISGHRSVSWYQQTPGQGLQFLFEYFSETQRNKGNFPGRFSGRQFSNSRSEMNVSTLELGDSALYLCASSLTGSEAFFGQGTRLTVV.

This chain connects TRBV2 to TRBJ2-1, with D possibly matching TRBD1 (6 bases). V gave up 5 bases and J gave up 3 bases, with 14 bases separating them. Germline V gene sequence: CDR1 SNHLY, CDR2 FYNNEI. The CDR3 length is 15 residues. The CDR3 is CASSLQGGGYNEQFF. In DNA, the CDR3 is TGTGCCAGCAGTCTACAGGGTGGCGGCTACAATGAGCAGTTCTTC.